The 10 T cell receptor beta chains listed next were all sequenced from one sample in a study of T cell changes during pregnancy in multiple sclerosis. Here immunoSEQ multiplex PCR was the method, and the copy in TCRdb shows in-frame clones only, minus some. The table records 30,000 to 45,000 clones, around 90% of them present only once. The input for sequencing was CD4+ T cells from peripheral blood mononuclear cells, taken after pregnancy. Source of these receptors: a female donor with multiple sclerosis, enrolled in a pregnancy study.

This chain's CDR3 is CASRSNRVDGSPLHF. The CDR3 DNA follows: TGTGCCAGCAGGAGTAACAGGGTCGACGGATCACCCCTCCACTTT. The V call is TRBV27, the J call TRBJ1-6; D is perhaps TRBD1 (6 bases). The CDR3 has 15 residues. Germline values: CDR1 MNHEY, CDR2 SMNVEV (reference sequence). V was clipped by 6 bases and J by 10 bases, with 19 bases between them.

This clone is a singleton in its sample. The J gene is TRBJ1-2, the V gene TRBV18; D uncertain. V was trimmed by 4 bases and J by 3 bases, leaving 9 bases between them. CDR1 and CDR2 from the germline V gene are KGHSH and LQKENI. The CDR3 is made up of 13 amino acids. CDR3 sequence (DNA): TGTGCCAGCTCACAAATTTCGGACTATGGCTACACCTTC. Protein sequence: CASSQISDYGYTF.

The rearrangement uses TRBV14 and TRBJ2-1; 9 bases are a match to TRBD1. Germline trimming cut 3 bases from V and 9 bases from J; bases unmatched to any gene: 3. Germline CDR1 SGHDN, CDR2 FVKESK. There are 13 residues in the CDR3. The CDR3 DNA is TGTGCCAGCAGCCACAGGACAGGGGTTGAGCAGTTCTTC. It translates to CASSHRTGVEQFF.

CDR3 sequence reads: CASSLTWSSSYNEQFF. The CDR3 nucleotides are TGTGCCAGCAGCTTGACATGGTCAAGCTCCTACAATGAGCAGTTCTTC. The V gene is TRBV7-6, the J gene TRBJ2-1; D unresolved. V was pared by 3 bases and J by 0 bases, with 12 bases between. Germline V gene sequence: CDR1 SGHVS, CDR2 FNYEAQ. This CDR3 comprises 16 residues.

The J gene is TRBJ2-1, the V gene TRBV4-1, with 13 bases matching TRBD2. J was trimmed by 6 bases and V by 0 bases; bases with no gene match: 11. CDR3 length equals 19 residues. In germline, CDR1 is MGHRA, CDR2 YSYEKL. CDR3 loop: CASSQEGLTSGRAGNEQFF. CDR3 DNA sequence: TGCGCCAGCAGCCAAGAAGGCCTTACTAGCGGGAGGGCTGGCAATGAGCAGTTCTTC.

This sequence joins TRBV2 and TRBJ2-7; 9 positions match TRBD1. CDR3 size: 14 residues. Losses at the gene ends were 6 bases for V and 0 bases for J; bases not matched to a gene: 3. CDR1 is SNHLY, CDR2 FYNNEI, per germline. The CDR3 reads CASSTDRGSYEQYF. As DNA, the CDR3 is TGTGCCAGCAGCACGGACAGGGGCTCCTACGAGCAGTACTTC.

The chain joins TRBV19 to TRBJ1-1; 7 bases line up with TRBD1. V trimming: 6 bases; J trimming: 6 bases; junction bases outside the gene matches: 13. Germline-derived CDR1 and CDR2 are LNHDA and SQIVND (reference sequence). This CDR3 has 15 residues. The CDR3 spells CASSHRGARGAEAFF. In DNA, the CDR3 is TGTGCCAGTAGCCACAGGGGCGCCAGAGGGGCTGAAGCTTTCTTT.

The rearrangement links TRBV10-3 to TRBJ1-1, with 10 bases aligning to TRBD1. This CDR3 spans 13 amino acids. V lost 10 bases, J lost 4 bases, and 6 bases stayed unmatched. CDR1 and CDR2 (germline): ENHRY, SYGVKD. CDR3 in amino acids: CATYDRGPTEAFF. The CDR3 nucleotides read TGTGCCACCTACGACAGGGGGCCCACTGAAGCTTTCTTT.

V and J are TRBV5-1 and TRBJ2-7; possible D gene TRBD2, 5 bases. From germline, CDR1 is SGHRS and CDR2 YFSETQ. The CDR3 runs 12 residues. V lost 5 bases and J lost 2, with 8 bases in between. This CDR3 reads CASREDTYEQYF. The CDR3 coding sequence is TGCGCCAGCAGGGAGGATACCTACGAGCAGTACTTC.

The V and J genes are TRBV19 and TRBJ2-1; 14 bases align to TRBD2. The CDR3 loop spans 19 amino acids. The ends lost 7 bases at V and 0 bases at J; junction bases unmatched: 11. CDR1 is LNHDA and CDR2 is SQIVND in the germline V gene (reference sequence). CDR3 residues: CASTPSGLAGAFSYNEQFF. The CDR3, as DNA: TGTGCCAGTACACCGTCGGGACTAGCGGGAGCTTTCTCCTACAATGAGCAGTTCTTC.